This note documents a single TCR beta chain sequence. Its antigen has not been determined. No base qualities exist here, and no much larger clone lies one base off it. The 39 donors, aged about 6 to 95 years, were systemically healthy Caucasian individuals from Russia. Each donor gave about 9.2 milliliters of peripheral blood, drawn into EDTA-treated Vacutainer tubes. Ficoll-Paque density-gradient centrifugation was used to isolate PBMCs, with at least 6 million per sample. Trizol reagent was used to extract total RNA from the PBMCs, yielding at least 5 micrograms per sample. For every donor, an aliquot of PBMCs went through flow cytometry to measure the percentages of naive CD45RAhigh/CD27high T cells. In the germline V gene, CDR1 corresponds to SQVTM and CDR2 to ANQGSEA. After removal of 5 bases from V and 6 bases from J, the junction retains 8 bases not matched to a gene. The CDR3 has 13 amino acids, counting the end cysteine and phenylalanine. This entry keeps only the CDR3 DNA: 39 bases, framed from base 1.

Library preparation employed 5' RACE. For sequencing, an Illumina HiSeq 2500 was employed. A second roughly 7 to 12 cycle PCR used a sample-barcoded 5' primer and a J-beta primer mix. A template-switch 5' adaptor carrying 12 random nucleotides introduced a unique molecular identifier onto each TCR beta cDNA molecule. Each sample yielded at least 2.5 million CDR3-containing paired-end reads. All of the RNA was converted into first-strand cDNA using the Mint cDNA synthesis kit, with a TRBC-specific oligonucleotide serving as the primer. Following uracil-DNA glycosylase treatment, a first 18-cycle PCR with universal primers M1SS and BC2_uni_R was performed on all cDNA. The authors processed their data as follows. Each sample was normalized by randomly selecting 1 million high-quality reads, each carrying a distinct molecular identifier. Instead of being binned into consensus sequences, reads that shared molecular identifiers were thrown out. CDR3 identification, clonotype clustering and error correction used MiTCR with a Q25 quality threshold and the strictest error-elimination algorithm. A nonparametric unseen species model with Euler transformation was used to estimate a lower bound on total TCR beta diversity. Starting from the raw public reads, TCRdb applied fastp trimming at Q25, assembled clones with MiXCR and retained in-frame beta chains. Each CDR3 protein appears once, grouped with its most common genes and DNA. The V and J calls were determined by TCRdb, not by the authors. The sample has hundreds of thousands of distinct CDR3 sequences on record, under 50% of them singletons. About an eighth of the sample comes from the top ten.

The sample is drawn from a study of blood T cells in healthy people across ages (dated by TCRdb to 2015 to 2017). For the study in its entirety: Template switching captured roughly one uniquely barcoded TCR beta cDNA molecule per two T cells in model experiments. The study measured age-related changes in TCR beta repertoire diversity using deep sequencing normalized with unique cDNA molecular identifiers. The donors were split into four age groups: young (average around 17 years), middle-aged (39), aged (more than 60) and long-lived (roughly 88). To avoid experimental bias, donors of different ages were randomly spread across the sequencing lanes. Using the same blood draw, the study looked at two additional independent replicas of 1 million unique cDNA reads for two donors, one aged 18 to 29 and the other aged 80 or older. The paper's findings and limits, for the study overall: Observed TCR beta diversity per million T cells fell roughly linearly with age, and a significant reduction was already apparent by age around 40. The CMV infection status of donors was not known, potentially confounding age-related changes in expanded clonotypes. Since profiling was done on bulk unsorted PBMCs, naive and antigen-experienced compartments could not be conclusively compared. The percentage of naive T cells measured by flow cytometry correlated strongly with observed TCR beta diversity. Estimates of total diversity based on one million sequenced T cells were considered lower bounds and underestimates. The long-lived group showed more naive CD4+ T cells, fewer expanded clones and increased TCR diversity than the aged group, suggesting age selection.

Sequenced material: blood. The sequence came from a man under 40 in good health. The chain is made from TRBV29-1 and TRBJ2-3; TRBD2 agrees with 7 junctional bases. The CDR3 here reads CSVRLTSKDTQYF. In nucleotide form, the sequence is TGCAGCGTTCGCCTGACTAGCAAGGATACGCAGTATTTT.